Shown below are 13 T cell receptor beta chains from a single sample sequenced in a study of CD8+CD57+ T cells in acquired aplastic anemia. CDR3 and TCR beta VDJ profiling relied on a genomic DNA template. One entry per CDR3 protein, called by TCRdb with MiXCR from the reads. The sample consists of about 190,000 distinct CDR3 sequences, 64% of them appearing once. Source material: sorted CD4+, CD8+, or CD8+CD57+ T cells (not recorded which) from PBMCs. All receptors come from a human donor with severe aplastic anemia or a healthy control (not recorded which).

The rearrangement uses TRBV10-3 and TRBJ2-7; D is unresolved. The germline CDR1 and CDR2 sequences are ENHRY and SYGVKD. The CDR3 consists of 13 residues. Trimming removed 10 bases at V and 0 bases at J, with 13 bases between. Written as DNA, the CDR3 is TGTGCCAGCAGGTACAGACGCTCCTACGAGCAGTACTTC. Encoded protein: CASRYRRSYEQYF.

The V gene is TRBV24-1, the J gene TRBJ2-3; a weak D match, TRBD1 (6 bases). Germline V gene lookup returns CDR1 KGHDR and CDR2 SFDVKD. The CDR3 length is 19 residues. V lost 1 base, J lost 1 base, and 20 bases lay in between. As DNA, the CDR3 is TGTGCCACCAGTGATTTTTGGGCGGGCGACAGGCCGGGCACAGATACGCAGTATTTT. It yields the protein CATSDFWAGDRPGTDTQYF.

This chain joins TRBV20-1 and TRBJ1-5; 7 nucleotides match TRBD1. Germline V gene sequence: CDR1 DFQATT, CDR2 SNEGSKA (reference sequence). After removal of 3 bases from V and 4 bases from J, the junction contained 3 bases not matched to a gene. The CDR3 contains 13 residues. The CDR3 DNA sequence: TGCAGTGCTAGGGGACAGCCAAATCAGCCCCAGCATTTT. This translates into CSARGQPNQPQHF.

The V and J genes are TRBV10-1 and TRBJ2-7, with 7 bases fitting TRBD2. Germline CDR1 reads WNHNN; CDR2 reads SYGVQD (reference sequence). V gave up 3 bases and J gave up 3 bases; unmatched junction bases: 8. This CDR3 region has 15 residues. The CDR3 nucleotides read TGCGCCAGCAGTGACGTGCCTAGCGGTCGCTACGAGCAGTACTTC. This translates into CASSDVPSGRYEQYF.

CDR3 protein: CATPRGQGKNEQFF. In nucleotides, the CDR3 is TGTGCCACCCCGCGCGGACAGGGTAAAAATGAGCAGTTCTTC. The gene calls are TRBV7-9 and TRBJ2-1, with TRBD1 matching over 8 bases. V lost 10 bases, J lost 7 bases, and 12 bases stayed unmatched. CDR3 length: 14 residues. Germline V gene lookup returns CDR1 SEHNR and CDR2 FQNEAQ (reference sequence).

The chain recombines TRBV19 with TRBJ1-3; the D gene is possibly TRBD1 (5 bases). V was pared by 6 bases and J by 3 bases, with 12 bases between. Germline V lookup: CDR1 LNHDA, CDR2 SQIVND (reference sequence). The CDR3 extends over 14 amino acids. This CDR3 reads CASRSDSFGNTIYF. Written as DNA, the CDR3 is TGTGCCAGTAGAAGTGACAGTTTTGGAAACACCATATATTTT.

The chain has TRBV2 and TRBJ2-5; D is undetermined. The CDR3 consists of 12 residues. Germline V gene sequence: CDR1 SNHLY, CDR2 FYNNEI. Between the trimmed V and J ends, which lost 0 bases and 8 bases, there was a span of 7 bases. The CDR3 nucleotides read TGTGCCAGCAGTGAAGCCCCAGGCACCCAGTACTTC. It translates to CASSEAPGTQYF.

This clonotype was seen only a few times. The chain has TRBV7-2 and TRBJ2-7, with 13 bases matching TRBD2. Trimming removed 3 bases from V and 13 bases from J; junction bases left unmatched: 6. The V gene's germline CDR1 is SGHTA and CDR2 FQGNSA. The length of the CDR3 is 13 residues. The CDR3 sequence: CASSFGTSGKFYF. CDR3 nucleotides: TGTGCCAGCAGCTTCGGGACTAGCGGGAAATTCTACTTC.

This clonotype showed up just a few times. The chain employs TRBV24-1 and TRBJ2-1; D might be TRBD2 (7 bases). Germline V gives CDR1 KGHDR, CDR2 SFDVKD. Trimming took 10 bases from V and 7 from J, leaving 22 bases between them. The CDR3 has 15 amino acids. CDR3 residues: CATRGGSGELNEQFF. In nucleotides, the CDR3 is TGTGCCACTAGGGGGGGCTCGGGAGAGCTTAATGAGCAGTTCTTC.

The chain joins TRBV20-1 to TRBJ2-7; TRBD1 agrees at 9 bases. J lost 2 bases, V lost 3 bases, and 5 bases had no gene match. This CDR3 has 14 amino acids. Germline CDR1 is DFQATT and CDR2 is SNEGSKA (reference sequence). The CDR3 is CSARGDRVAYEQYF. The DNA for the CDR3 is TGCAGTGCTAGGGGGGACAGGGTAGCCTACGAGCAGTACTTC.

The V and J genes are TRBV7-9 and TRBJ2-1; no reliable D call. The V gene's germline CDR1 is SEHNR and CDR2 FQNEAQ (reference sequence). The V and J ends lost 3 bases and 6 bases respectively, with 18 bases between them. The CDR3 is made up of 16 amino acids. The CDR3 region is CASSFRFSLAPNEQFF. The CDR3 DNA sequence: TGTGCCAGCAGCTTTAGGTTTAGTTTAGCCCCCAATGAGCAGTTCTTC.

V usage is TRBV7-9 and J usage is TRBJ2-7, with D uncertain. Per germline, CDR1 SEHNR and CDR2 FQNEAQ (reference sequence). V was pared by 5 bases and J by 1 base, with 12 bases between. The length of the CDR3 is 14 residues. This CDR3 reads CASSLVGQSYEQYF. As DNA, the CDR3 is TGTGCCAGCAGCCTCGTAGGCCAGTCCTACGAGCAGTACTTC.

Worth noting for this clonotype: A read error may be the cause here, since a much bigger clone is one base away. The V call is TRBV12-5, the J call TRBJ2-1, with 9 nucleotides matching TRBD2. Germline V gives CDR1 LGHNT, CDR2 FRNRAP. CDR3 length: 17 residues. V dropped 2 bases and J dropped 8; count of bases not matched to a gene: 13. The CDR3 loop reads CASGLTSGSPTNDEQFF. The CDR3 DNA reads TGTGCTAGTGGTTTGACTAGCGGGTCCCCAACCAACGATGAGCAGTTCTTC. Full variable domain (outside the CDR3, taken from reference TRBV12-5 and TRBJ2-1): DARVTQTPRHKVTEMGQEVTMRCQPILGHNTVFWYRQTMMQGLELLAYFRNRAPLDDSGMPKDRFSAEMPDATLATLKIQPSEPRDSAVYFCASGLTSGSPTNDEQFFGPGTRLTVL.